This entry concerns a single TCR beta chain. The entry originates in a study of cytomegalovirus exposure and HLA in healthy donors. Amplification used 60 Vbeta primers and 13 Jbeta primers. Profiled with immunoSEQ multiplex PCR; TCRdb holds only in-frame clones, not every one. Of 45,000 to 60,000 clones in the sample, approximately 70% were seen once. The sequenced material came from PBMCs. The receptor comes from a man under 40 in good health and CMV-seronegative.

The CDR3 bases are TGCGCCAGCAGCCAACCCGGGAGCCAGACCGGGGCCAACGTCCTGACTTTC. Translating gives CASSQPGSQTGANVLTF. This chain links TRBV4-1 with TRBJ2-6; a possible D gene is TRBD2 (6 bases). Trimming shortened V by 2 bases and J by 4 bases, and 15 bases separated the two germline ends. Germline V gives CDR1 MGHRA, CDR2 YSYEKL. CDR3 length equals 17 residues.